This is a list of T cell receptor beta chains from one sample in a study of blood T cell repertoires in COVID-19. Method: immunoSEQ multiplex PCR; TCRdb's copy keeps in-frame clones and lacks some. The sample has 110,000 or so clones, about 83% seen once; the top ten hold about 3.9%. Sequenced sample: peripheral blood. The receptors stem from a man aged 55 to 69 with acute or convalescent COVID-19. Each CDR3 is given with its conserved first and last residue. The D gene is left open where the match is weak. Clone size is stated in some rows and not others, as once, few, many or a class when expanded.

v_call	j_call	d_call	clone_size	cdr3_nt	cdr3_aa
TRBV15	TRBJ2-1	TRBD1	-	TGTGCCACCAGCAGGGGGGACAGCTACAATGAGCAGTTCTTC	CATSRGDSYNEQFF
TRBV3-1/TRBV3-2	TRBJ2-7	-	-	TGTGCCAGCAGCCGGGACTCCCACTACGAGCAGTACTTC	CASSRDSHYEQYF
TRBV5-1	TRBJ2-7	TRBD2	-	TGCGCCAGCAGCTTGGAAATAGCGGGTTCCATTACCGACGAGCAGTACTTC	CASSLEIAGSITDEQYF
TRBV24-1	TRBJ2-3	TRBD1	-	TGTGCCACCAGTGATTTTACAGGGGGCGATACGCAGTATTTT	CATSDFTGGDTQYF
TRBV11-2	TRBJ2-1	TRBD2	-	TGTGCCAGCATAAAGACTAGCGGGGGCTACAATGAGCAGTTCTTC	CASIKTSGGYNEQFF
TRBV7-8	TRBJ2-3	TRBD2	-	TGTGCCAGCAGCCCCCCCCGGGCTAGCGGGAGTCAGGATACGCAGTATTTT	CASSPPRASGSQDTQYF
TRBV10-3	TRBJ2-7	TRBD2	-	TGTGCCATCAGTGAGTCGGGTAGCGGGAGGAATATTTGGAACGAGCAGTACTTC	CAISESGSGRNIWNEQYF
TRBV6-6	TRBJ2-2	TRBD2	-	TGTGCCAGCAGCAGACCCGGGACTAGGGGTACCGGGGAGCTGTTTTTT	CASSRPGTRGTGELFF
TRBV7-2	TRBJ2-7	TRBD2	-	TGTGCCAGCAGCCTCACACTAGCGGGAGGTTCCTACGAGCAGTACTTC	CASSLTLAGGSYEQYF
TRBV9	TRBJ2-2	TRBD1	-	TGTGCCAGCAGCGCGACGGGAGACAGGGGTACAGGGGAGCTGTTTTTT	CASSATGDRGTGELFF
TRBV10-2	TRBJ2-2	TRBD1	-	TGCGCCAGCAGTGCGACAGGGGGCGGAAGCCCCGGGGAGCTGTTTTTT	CASSATGGGSPGELFF
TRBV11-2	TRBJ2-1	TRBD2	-	TGTGCCAGCAGCTTAGATATCGGGAGGTCCAATGAGCAGTTCTTC	CASSLDIGRSNEQFF
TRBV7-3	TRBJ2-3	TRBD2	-	TGTGCCAGCAGCTTAAATTTTCGGGAGGGCCTGTATTTT	CASSLNFREGLYF
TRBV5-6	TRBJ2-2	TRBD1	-	TGTGCCAGCAGCCCTGGACAGGGGGTGGGGGAGCTGTTTTTT	CASSPGQGVGELFF
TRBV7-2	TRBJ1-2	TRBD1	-	TGTGCCAGCAGCTCCCTTAACAGGGGCGGTGGCTACACCTTC	CASSSLNRGGGYTF
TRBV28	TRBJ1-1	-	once	TGTGCCAGCACCCCAGGCACTGAAGCTTTCTTT	CASTPGTEAFF
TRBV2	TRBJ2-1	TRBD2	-	TGTGCCAGCAGCGGGACTAGCGGGGACCACAATGAGCAGTTCTTC	CASSGTSGDHNEQFF
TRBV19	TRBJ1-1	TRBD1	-	TGTGCCAGTAGTATAGCCCTCGGAGGGGGCGGTGGCACTGAAGCTTTCTTT	CASSIALGGGGGTEAFF
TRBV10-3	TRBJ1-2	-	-	TGTGCCATCAGTGAGTCCGGGGGGTTTCGGGATGGCTACACCTTC	CAISESGGFRDGYTF
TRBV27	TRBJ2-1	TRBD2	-	TGTGCCAGCACTAAAGCGGGGGGGAATGAGCAGTTCTTC	CASTKAGGNEQFF
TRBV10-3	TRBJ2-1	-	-	TGTGCCACTGCTTACCGGGACTCCAGCTCCTACAATGAGCAGTTCTTC	CATAYRDSSSYNEQFF
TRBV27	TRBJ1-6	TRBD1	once	TGTGCCAGCAGTTCGCCGAGACAGGGCCGGAATTCACCCCTCCACTTT	CASSSPRQGRNSPLHF